A selection of T cell receptor beta chains follows, all from one sample in a study of blood T cell repertoires in COVID-19. The assay was immunoSEQ multiplex PCR, and TCRdb's table has in-frame clones only and misses some. This table holds under 200,000 clones, around four fifths found once. The specimen was peripheral blood. The source is a man between 65 and 85 years old with acute or convalescent COVID-19. CDR3s include the opening cysteine and the closing phenylalanine or tryptophan. The D gene is left open where the match is weak. Clone size appears in some rows only: once, few, many, or a class for an expanded clone.

v_call,j_call,clone_size,d_call,cdr3_aa,cdr3_nt
TRBV24-1,TRBJ2-1,.,TRBD2,CATMGGYNEQFF,TGTGCCACCATGGGGGGGTACAATGAGCAGTTCTTC
TRBV28,TRBJ1-5,few,.,CASSLSGTSNQPQHF,TGTGCCAGCAGTTTATCCGGGACAAGCAATCAGCCCCAGCATTTT
TRBV7-8,TRBJ2-2,.,TRBD1,CASSAGQGYTGELFF,TGTGCCAGCAGCGCAGGACAGGGGTACACCGGGGAGCTGTTTTTT
TRBV4-1,TRBJ2-7,.,TRBD2,CASSQGRGDPYEQYF,TGCGCCAGCAGCCAAGGGCGGGGGGATCCCTACGAGCAGTACTTC
TRBV7-3,TRBJ2-1,.,.,CASSARQGGGNEQFF,TGTGCCAGCAGCGCCCGACAGGGAGGTGGCAATGAGCAGTTCTTC
TRBV4-3,TRBJ2-1,.,.,CASSQDGSGAVLNEQFF,TGCGCCAGCAGCCAAGATGGGTCGGGAGCGGTATTAAATGAGCAGTTCTTC
TRBV21-1,TRBJ2-7,.,.,CASSKTVYSYEQYF,TGTGCCAGCAGCAAAACAGTCTACTCCTACGAGCAGTACTTC
TRBV2,TRBJ1-2,.,TRBD1,CASSREGATNYGYTF,TGTGCCAGCAGTCGAGAGGGGGCGACTAACTATGGCTACACCTTC
TRBV7-2,TRBJ2-1,few,.,CASSQSLDREEQFF,TGTGCCAGCAGCCAGTCATTAGATCGGGAGGAGCAGTTCTTC
TRBV5-1,TRBJ1-1,.,.,CASSLAGGNTEAFF,TGCGCCAGCAGCTTGGCAGGAGGGAACACTGAAGCTTTCTTT
TRBV5-6,TRBJ1-1,.,TRBD1,CASSFQTGVATEAFF,TGTGCCAGCAGCTTTCAGACAGGGGTGGCCACTGAAGCTTTCTTT
TRBV28,TRBJ2-7,.,TRBD1,CASSLSRQGAYEQYF,TGTGCCAGCAGTTTATCCCGACAGGGAGCCTACGAGCAGTACTTC
TRBV27,TRBJ2-7,.,.,CASSLSATLTYEQYF,TGTGCCAGCAGTTTATCAGCGACCTTAACCTACGAGCAGTACTTC
TRBV5-4,TRBJ2-3,.,TRBD2,CASSLGGTSGDTQYF,TGTGCCAGCAGCTTGGGGGGGACTAGCGGAGATACGCAGTATTTT
TRBV9,TRBJ2-7,few,.,CASSVVDGSNYEQYF,TGTGCCAGCAGCGTAGTTGATGGCAGTAACTACGAGCAGTACTTC
TRBV6-5,TRBJ1-2,.,TRBD1,CASSYRTGPLFGYTF,TGTGCCAGCAGTTACAGGACAGGACCCCTGTTTGGCTACACCTTC
TRBV29-1,TRBJ1-1,.,.,CSVQNTEAFF,TGCAGCGTCCAAAACACTGAAGCTTTCTTT
TRBV12-5,TRBJ2-3,.,.,CASGLGQSTDTQYF,TGTGCTAGTGGTTTGGGACAGAGCACAGATACGCAGTATTTT
TRBV25-1,TRBJ2-7,.,TRBD1,CASNRDSSYEQYF,TGTGCCAGCAATCGGGACAGTTCCTACGAGCAGTACTTC
TRBV29-1,TRBJ2-1,.,TRBD2,CSVAGTSAVNSDEQFF,TGCAGCGTGGCCGGGACTAGCGCCGTAAATTCCGATGAGCAGTTCTTC
TRBV18,TRBJ1-2,.,.,CASSSGAQPRNYGYTF,TGTGCCAGCTCATCCGGAGCGCAGCCAAGAAACTATGGCTACACCTTC
TRBV24-1,TRBJ2-1,.,TRBD1,CATSDLSDRDNEQFF,TGTGCCACCAGTGATTTATCGGACAGGGACAATGAGCAGTTCTTC
TRBV18,TRBJ2-7,.,.,CASSMPGSYEQYF,TGTGCCAGCTCGATGCCCGGCTCCTACGAGCAGTACTTC
TRBV7-2,TRBJ2-7,.,.,CASSPSTSYYEQYF,TGTGCCAGCAGCCCCTCCACTTCTTACTACGAGCAGTACTTC
TRBV15,TRBJ1-1,.,.,CATSREVRPTEAFF,TGTGCCACCAGCAGAGAGGTGCGCCCCACTGAAGCTTTCTTT
TRBV5-6,TRBJ1-5,.,TRBD1,CASSSTGVQVQPQHF,TGTGCCAGCAGCTCCACAGGGGTACAGGTGCAGCCCCAGCATTTT
TRBV2,TRBJ1-2,.,TRBD1,CASKRGQGEILYGYTF,TGTGCCAGCAAGAGGGGGCAGGGGGAAATTTTGTATGGCTACACCTTC
TRBV19,TRBJ1-5,few,.,CASSIFVHEGNQPQHF,TGTGCCAGTAGTATATTCGTTCATGAGGGAAATCAGCCCCAGCATTTT
TRBV10-3,TRBJ2-3,.,TRBD1,CAITTGVATDTQYF,TGTGCCATCACCACAGGGGTGGCGACAGATACGCAGTATTTT
TRBV7-8,TRBJ2-3,.,.,CASSSRPLTALPDTQYF,TGTGCCAGCAGCTCCCGTCCCCTGACAGCTTTACCAGATACGCAGTATTTT
TRBV6-2/TRBV6-3,TRBJ1-5,.,TRBD1,CASSSNRGGNQPQHF,TGTGCCAGCAGCTCTAACAGGGGTGGCAATCAGCCCCAGCATTTT
TRBV10-3,TRBJ2-3,.,.,CAISESVGVGTDTQYF,TGTGCCATCAGTGAGTCGGTGGGAGTGGGCACAGATACGCAGTATTTT
TRBV6-1,TRBJ2-7,.,TRBD2,CASSAMTSGSGLYEQYF,TGTGCCAGCAGTGCTATGACTAGCGGGAGCGGCCTGTACGAGCAGTACTTC
TRBV18,TRBJ2-7,.,.,CASSVGLSSYEQYF,TGTGCCAGCTCTGTCGGACTCAGCTCCTACGAGCAGTACTTC
TRBV29-1,TRBJ2-7,few,TRBD1,CSVRDRYYEQYF,TGCAGCGTCCGGGACAGATACTACGAGCAGTACTTC
TRBV9,TRBJ2-7,.,.,CASSVAGAASYEQYF,TGTGCCAGCAGCGTAGCAGGGGCCGCGTCCTACGAGCAGTACTTC
TRBV9,TRBJ1-2,.,.,CASSGTSSTMGYTF,TGTGCCAGCAGCGGTACAAGCTCAACTATGGGTTACACCTTC
TRBV7-8,TRBJ2-7,.,TRBD2,CASSAAGYEQYF,TGTGCCAGCAGCGCAGCGGGATACGAGCAGTACTTC
TRBV2,TRBJ1-2,few,TRBD1,CASSERDRGSRGYTF,TGTGCCAGCAGTGAGAGGGACAGGGGGAGTCGGGGCTACACCTTC
TRBV6-5,TRBJ1-5,.,.,CASSAETGPRPQHF,TGTGCCAGCAGCGCCGAGACAGGACCTAGGCCCCAGCATTTT
TRBV27,TRBJ2-4,.,TRBD1,CASSLRQGLAKNIQYF,TGTGCCAGCAGTCTACGACAGGGTTTAGCCAAAAACATTCAGTACTTC
TRBV7-9,TRBJ2-1,.,.,CASSGPLLRNEQFF,TGTGCCAGCAGCGGTCCCTTATTGAGGAATGAGCAGTTCTTC
TRBV2,TRBJ1-2,.,.,CASKPDGQQPRYGYTF,TGTGCCAGCAAGCCTGATGGACAACAACCTCGCTATGGCTACACCTTC
TRBV16,TRBJ2-1,few,.,CASSQSWAGDAFF,TGTGCCAGCAGCCAATCTTGGGCAGGGGACGCGTTCTTC
TRBV19,TRBJ2-1,.,.,CASGADRGGNEQFF,TGTGCCAGCGGCGCTGACCGGGGTGGTAATGAGCAGTTCTTC
TRBV29-1,TRBJ1-2,once,.,CSVEARGIRGYTF,TGCAGCGTTGAGGCCCGAGGTATTAGAGGCTACACCTTC
TRBV27,TRBJ2-1,.,.,CASAPGATYNEQFF,TGTGCCAGCGCTCCGGGAGCAACCTACAATGAGCAGTTCTTC
TRBV5-1,TRBJ2-3,.,.,CASSFWGSSTDTQYF,TGCGCCAGCAGCTTTTGGGGCTCTAGCACAGATACGCAGTATTTT
TRBV28,TRBJ1-2,.,.,CASSTGKIFYTF,TGTGCCAGCAGTACAGGGAAAATTTTCTACACCTTC
TRBV12-5,TRBJ2-7,.,.,CASGLGGGASYEQYF,TGTGCTAGTGGTCTGGGAGGGGGGGCATCCTACGAGCAGTACTTC